These T cell receptor beta chains were read from a single sample in a study of T cells in Graves' hyperthyroidism and ophthalmopathy. TCRdb called the multiplex PCR reads again in MiXCR, with one record for every CDR3 protein. Here the sample spans fewer than 750,000 distinct CDR3 sequences, around 13% being singletons. Sequenced sample: blood. These receptors were taken from a woman in her fifties or sixties with Graves' ophthalmopathy. CDR3s include the opening cysteine and the closing phenylalanine or tryptophan. The D gene is left open where the match is weak. Part of the rows lack a size; the others show once, few, many or a class for expanded clones.

clone size,V gene,D gene,J gene,CDR3 DNA,CDR3 protein
.,TRBV12-3/TRBV12-4,.,TRBJ1-2,TGTGCCAGCAGTTTAGCAGGGGCAAGGTATGGCTACACCTTC,CASSLAGARYGYTF
.,TRBV14,.,TRBJ2-4,TGTGCCAGCAGATGGTGGCCCACCCTAGCCAAAAACATTCAGTACTTC,CASRWWPTLAKNIQYF
many,TRBV28,.,TRBJ2-6,TGTGCCAGCAGTGACAGTCTTCACCCCACTGGGGCCAACGTCCTGACTTTC,CASSDSLHPTGANVLTF
.,TRBV4-1,TRBD2,TRBJ2-5,TGCGCCAGCAGCCAAGAGGGGACTAGGGGCGAGACCCAGTACTTC,CASSQEGTRGETQYF
many,TRBV3-1,TRBD2,TRBJ2-5,TGTGCCAGCAGCCCTACAGCGGGAGCGAGGGAGACCCAGTACTTC,CASSPTAGARETQYF
few,TRBV20-1,TRBD1,TRBJ2-7,TGCAGTGTCAGGAAGGACAGGGAGAACCGGGAGCAGTACTTC,CSVRKDRENREQYF
many,TRBV27,TRBD1,TRBJ2-1,TGTGCCAGCAGTTCCACAGGGGGCCCAAGCTCCTACAATGAGCAGTTCTTC,CASSSTGGPSSYNEQFF
.,TRBV11-2,TRBD2,TRBJ2-1,TGTGCCAGCAGCTTAGGAGCGGGAGTTGAGCAGTTCTTC,CASSLGAGVEQFF
many,TRBV28,.,TRBJ1-5,TGTGCCAGCAGTTTAAGGCGAGGGAGCCTGAATCAGCCCCAGCATTTT,CASSLRRGSLNQPQHF
many,TRBV30,TRBD1,TRBJ2-1,TGTGCCTGGAGTTCGGGACAGGGGATTAATGAGCAGTTCTTC,CAWSSGQGINEQFF
many,TRBV18,.,TRBJ1-5,TGTGCCAGTCGAAGGGATAGCAATCAGCCCCAGCATTTT,CASRRDSNQPQHF
once,TRBV5-4,.,TRBJ2-4,TGTGCCAGCAGCGACCGCCGGACGGGAGCCAAAAACATTCAGTACTTC,CASSDRRTGAKNIQYF
few,TRBV29-1,TRBD1,TRBJ1-5,TGCAGCGTTGAATTGGGGGACAGTGAAAATCAGCCCCAGCATTTT,CSVELGDSENQPQHF
many,TRBV3-1,.,TRBJ2-1,TGTGCCAGCAGCCAAGGCGGCAATGAGCAGTTCTTC,CASSQGGNEQFF
few,TRBV14,.,TRBJ2-7,TGTGCCAGCAGCCACCGCCGGGACGGACGCTCCTACGAGCAGTACTTC,CASSHRRDGRSYEQYF
many,TRBV6-1,.,TRBJ2-3,TGTGCCAGCAGTTACGGAATTACAATCACAGATACGCAGTATTTT,CASSYGITITDTQYF
few,TRBV6-4,TRBD2,TRBJ2-1,TGTGCCAGCAGTGACAGACTAGCGGGAGGCTGGGATGAGCAGTTCTTC,CASSDRLAGGWDEQFF
few,TRBV5-6,.,TRBJ1-4,TGTGCCAGCAGCTTGCCCTGGGGGACAAACGTCGGTAATGAAAAACTGTTTTTT,CASSLPWGTNVGNEKLFF